The 28 T cell receptor beta chains listed next were all sequenced from one sample in a study of human T cells and chemical hapten exposure. TCRdb re-called the RACE reads through MiXCR, storing one row per CDR3 protein. The sample includes over 60,000 distinct CDR3 sequences, 10% of them seen just once. The time point is: patch test 2, 6 weeks after DPC sensitization. Treatment reported: therapeutic diphenylcyclopropenone sensitization with weekly scalp DPC. Sample: whole blood, taken in connection with sensitization to the hapten diphenylcyclopropenone (DPC). Receptors originate from a woman aged 45-65 years with alopecia areata. Some clones in this sample may be carry-over from other donors' samples.

The J gene is TRBJ2-7, the V gene TRBV20-1; D gene ambiguous. With 0 bases removed from V and 6 bases from J, the gap between germline ends came to 12 bases. CDR1 and CDR2 (germline): DFQATT, SNEGSKA (reference sequence). The CDR3 extends over 13 amino acids. DNA of the CDR3: TGCAGTGCTAGAGATCTTAGAGGTCCCGAGCAGTACTTC. Its protein is CSARDLRGPEQYF.

This clonotype has ten or more counts. The gene calls are TRBV29-1 and TRBJ1-1, with no clear D. Germline-derived CDR1 and CDR2 are SQVTM and ANQGSEA. Trimming cost V 0 bases and J 2 bases, with 7 bases left between them. The CDR3 length is 13 residues. The CDR3 DNA is TGCAGCGTTGAAGAACGCGGAAACACTGAAGCTTTCTTT. Its translation: CSVEERGNTEAFF.

This clonotype was detected only a few times. This chain links TRBV12-3 or TRBV12-4 with TRBJ2-7; 8 bases map to TRBD1. This CDR3 comprises 13 residues. The V segment lost 3 bases and the J segment 6 bases; nucleotides outside the gene matches: 4. The CDR3 here is CASSFQGAGEQYF. CDR3 in DNA: TGTGCCAGCAGTTTTCAGGGGGCGGGCGAGCAGTACTTC.

This clonotype was seen at least ten times. V and J are TRBV29-1 and TRBJ2-3; D may be TRBD1 or TRBD2 (5 bases each). Per germline, CDR1 SQVTM and CDR2 ANQGSEA. Trimming pared 6 bases from V and 1 base from J, leaving 8 bases between. This CDR3 comprises 12 residues. CDR3 in amino acids: CSVRDGTDTQYF. CDR3 in DNA: TGCAGCGTCCGGGACGGCACAGATACGCAGTATTTT.

A few counts support this clonotype. The rearrangement joins TRBV2 to TRBJ2-1; 7 positions match TRBD2. The V segment lost 7 bases and the J segment 0 bases; nucleotides outside the gene matches: 6. The CDR3 extends over 15 amino acids. Germline loops: CDR1 SNHLY, CDR2 FYNNEI. Here the CDR3 reads CASTLAESSYNEQFF. As DNA, the CDR3 is TGTGCCAGCACCCTAGCGGAAAGCTCCTACAATGAGCAGTTCTTC. Drawing the rest from reference TRBV2 and TRBJ2-1, the complete variable domain is EPEVTQTPSHQVTQMGQEVILRCVPISNHLYFYWYRQILGQKVEFLVSFYNNEISEKSEIFDDQFSVERPDGSNFTLKIRSTKLEDSAMYFCASTLAESSYNEQFFGPGTRLTVL.

This clonotype was detected only a few times. The chain couples TRBV4-2 to TRBJ2-1; 8 bases agree with TRBD1. Per germline, CDR1 LGHNA and CDR2 YNFKEQ. The CDR3 has 17 amino acids. With 0 bases clipped from V and 6 bases from J, the junction kept 10 bases outside the gene matches. The CDR3 DNA follows: TGTGCCAGCAGCCAAGAGGGGACCGGGACAGGACCCAATGAGCAGTTCTTC. Translation: CASSQEGTGTGPNEQFF.

About this clonotype: It may be a read error: a sequence one base away is much more abundant. This sequence joins TRBV6-2 or TRBV6-3 and TRBJ2-7; D may be TRBD1 (6 bases). V was cut by 6 bases and J by 0 bases, with 18 bases left in between. CDR1 and CDR2 from the germline V gene are MNHEY and SVGEGT. CDR3 length: 16 amino acids. DNA for the CDR3: TGTGCCAGCAGGCAAGACAGGCTATTTTCCTCCTACGAGCAGTACTTC. The encoded protein is CASRQDRLFSSYEQYF.

This clonotype occurred a few times. V gene TRBV29-1 combines with J gene TRBJ2-1; TRBD2 agrees at 9 bases. CDR3 length equals 13 residues. Germline V gene sequence: CDR1 SQVTM, CDR2 ANQGSEA. Germline trimming cut 4 bases from V and 5 bases from J; bases unmatched to any gene: 3. CDR3 DNA sequence: TGCAGCGTTGCGGCTAGCGGGAACAATGAGCAGTTCTTC. As protein: CSVAASGNNEQFF.

The chain is built from TRBV7-8 and TRBJ2-5; 7 bases agree with TRBD1. Unmatched junction bases numbered 9, after V lost 4 bases and J lost 1 base. In germline, CDR1 is SGHVS, CDR2 FQNEAQ. This CDR3 is 16 amino acids long. CDR3 coding DNA: TGTGCCAGCAGCTCCGGAATCTCAGGGGGCCAAGAGACCCAGTACTTC. As protein: CASSSGISGGQETQYF. Full variable domain (missing parts from reference TRBV7-8 and TRBJ2-5): GAGVSQSPRYKVAKRGQDVALRCDPISGHVSLFWYQQALGQGPEFLTYFQNEAQLDKSGLPSDRFFAERPEGSVSTLKIQRTQQEDSAVYLCASSSGISGGQETQYFGPGTRLLVL.

The chain employs TRBV7-2 and TRBJ1-6; 7 nucleotides match TRBD1. The CDR3 has 15 residues. V lost 5 bases and J lost 9; bases outside the gene matches: 10. CDR1 is SGHTA and CDR2 is FQGNSA in the germline V gene. CDR3 sequence: CASSKQGPRSSPLHF. The DNA of the CDR3 is TGTGCCAGCAGCAAACAGGGGCCTCGGTCTTCACCCCTCCACTTT. The full variable domain, completed using reference TRBV7-2 and TRBJ1-6, is GAGVSQSPSNKVTEKGKDVELRCDPISGHTALYWYRQSLGQGLEFLIYFQGNSAPDKSGLPSDRFSAERTGGSVSTLTIQRTQQEDSAVYLCASSKQGPRSSPLHFGNGTRLTVT.

Only a few counts were recorded for this clonotype. This chain links TRBV27 with TRBJ2-5, with D unresolved. Deletions cut 4 bases from V and 7 bases from J, with 1 base between. Germline CDR1 is MNHEY and CDR2 is SMNVEV (reference sequence). CDR3 size: 9 residues. The CDR3 protein is CASSWTQYF. The CDR3, as DNA: TGTGCCAGCAGTTGGACCCAGTACTTC.

This clonotype was seen many times. The V gene is TRBV10-2, the J gene TRBJ2-3, with 9 bases identical to TRBD2. The germline V gene has CDR1 WSHSY and CDR2 SAAADI. CDR3 length: 13 amino acids. The V and J ends lost 8 bases and 3 bases, in that order; junction bases with no gene match: 3. CDR3 coding DNA: TGCGCCAGCCTACTAGCGGGTACAGATACGCAGTATTTT. As protein: CASLLAGTDTQYF.

The chain employs TRBV15 and TRBJ1-1; 9 nucleotides agree with TRBD1. With 2 bases clipped from V and 4 bases from J, the junction kept 8 bases outside the gene matches. Germline lookup yields CDR1 LNHNV and CDR2 YYDKDF (reference sequence). The CDR3 has 16 residues. The CDR3 loop reads CATSRQKTGGGTEAFF. Here the CDR3 DNA reads TGTGCCACCAGCAGACAAAAGACAGGGGGAGGCACTGAAGCTTTCTTT.

At least ten counts were recorded for this clonotype. The chain links TRBV5-1 to TRBJ2-3; 11 nucleotides match TRBD2. Trimming at V came to 0 bases and at J to 2 bases, leaving 14 bases not matched to a gene. Germline values: CDR1 SGHRS, CDR2 YFSETQ. The CDR3 contains 20 residues. CDR3 bases: TGCGCCAGCAGCTTGGAGGGGCCTAGCGGGAGGTTGCGGCACACAGATACGCAGTATTTT. Amino acids: CASSLEGPSGRLRHTDTQYF. The full variable domain, its missing parts supplied by reference TRBV5-1 and TRBJ2-3, is KAGVTQTPRYLIKTRGQQVTLSCSPISGHRSVSWYQQTPGQGLQFLFEYFSETQRNKGNFPGRFSGRQFSNSRSEMNVSTLELGDSALYLCASSLEGPSGRLRHTDTQYFGPGTRLTVL.

The J gene is TRBJ2-7, the V gene TRBV29-1; 9 nucleotides agree with TRBD1. CDR1 and CDR2 from the germline V gene are SQVTM and ANQGSEA. Losses at the gene ends were 3 bases for V and 5 bases for J; bases not matched to a gene: 5. The length of the CDR3 is 13 residues. CDR3 residues: CSVDFGQGNEQYF. For the CDR3, the DNA is TGCAGCGTTGACTTTGGACAGGGGAACGAGCAGTACTTC.

Worth noting for this clonotype: A read error may be the cause here, since a much bigger clone is one base away. The rearrangement links TRBV7-9 to TRBJ2-6; 13 bases match TRBD2. Germline values: CDR1 SEHNR, CDR2 FQNEAQ (reference sequence). The CDR3 covers 17 residues. The CDR3 coding sequence is TGTGCCACAGGACCGGGACTAGCGGGATCTGGGGCCAACGTCCTGAATTTC. Encoded protein: CATGPGLAGSGANVLNF.

This clonotype appeared many times. The chain employs TRBV5-1 and TRBJ2-7; D might be TRBD2 (5 bases). CDR3 length: 13 amino acids. Germline CDR1 SGHRS, CDR2 YFSETQ. V was trimmed by 0 bases and J by 5 bases, leaving 9 bases between them. The CDR3 bases are TGCGCCAGCAGCTTGGGGTTCGGGAACGAGCAGTACTTC. Amino acids: CASSLGFGNEQYF.

V is TRBV18 and J is TRBJ1-1; D is unresolved. The V end was cut by 2 bases, the J end by 1 base, with 5 bases between. This CDR3 has 13 amino acids. Germline-derived CDR1 and CDR2 are KGHSH and LQKENI. In DNA, the CDR3 is TGTGCCAGCTCACCAGTGCAGAACACTGAAGCTTTCTTT. Translating gives CASSPVQNTEAFF.

On this clonotype: As the CDR3 is not closed by the conserved phenylalanine or tryptophan, this likely results from a read error. The V call is TRBV19, the J call TRBJ2-4, with TRBD2 identical over 12 bases. CDR1 LNHDA and CDR2 SQIVND come from the germline V gene (reference sequence). The CDR3 extends over 16 amino acids. The ends lost 4 bases at V and 7 bases at J; junction bases unmatched: 8. The CDR3 bases are TGTGCCAGTAGTAGCATCCTAGCGGGAGGGGTGAACATTCAGTACTAC. This encodes CASSSILAGGVNIQYY.

In this sample, this clonotype turned up a few times. The rearrangement uses TRBV7-8 and TRBJ2-1; 7 bases are shared with TRBD1. From germline, CDR1 is SGHVS and CDR2 FQNEAQ. The CDR3 is made up of 16 amino acids. V lost 6 bases and J lost 5; bases outside the gene matches: 13. CDR3 in amino acids: CASSLRRDRINNEQFF. The CDR3 DNA sequence: TGTGCCAGCAGTCTAAGAAGGGACAGAATAAACAATGAGCAGTTCTTC.

This clonotype occurred many times. The chain joins TRBV6-6 to TRBJ2-1, with 10 bases fitting TRBD2. The CDR3 has 17 amino acids. V lost 5 bases to trimming and J lost 5 bases; unmatched junction nucleotides: 12. Per germline, CDR1 MNHNY and CDR2 SVGAGI (reference sequence). The CDR3 loop is CASSPKHSGRTNNEQFF. CDR3 nucleotides: TGTGCCAGCAGTCCTAAACATAGCGGGAGGACAAACAATGAGCAGTTCTTC.

The J gene is TRBJ2-3, the V gene TRBV7-6, with D perhaps matching TRBD2 (6 bases). CDR1 is SGHVS and CDR2 is FNYEAQ in the germline V gene. V was trimmed by 4 bases and J by 3 bases, leaving 8 bases between them. The CDR3 runs to 13 residues. CDR3 loop: CASSWDWTDTQYF. CDR3 nucleotide sequence: TGTGCCAGCAGCTGGGACTGGACAGATACGCAGTATTTT.

The sample holds many counts of this clonotype. Here the CDR3 reads CASSPQQGEAFF. DNA for the CDR3: TGTGCCAGCTCACCGCAGCAGGGGGAAGCTTTCTTT. The chain has TRBV18 and TRBJ1-1; the D gene is possibly TRBD1 (6 bases). CDR1 is KGHSH, CDR2 LQKENI, per germline. The CDR3 extends over 12 amino acids. The V gene lost 3 bases and the J gene lost 8 bases, with 10 bases spanning the gap.

The V call is TRBV7-7, the J call TRBJ2-5; D possibly corresponds to TRBD2 (5 bases). The CDR3 runs to 12 residues. Germline V CDR1 and CDR2: SSHAT, FNYEAQ (reference sequence). With 3 bases removed from V and 9 bases from J, the gap between germline ends came to 11 bases. This CDR3 reads CASSFPGGSQYF. DNA for the CDR3: TGTGCCAGCAGCTTCCCCGGAGGTTCCCAGTACTTC. The full variable domain, rest sourced from reference TRBV7-7 and TRBJ2-5, is GAGVSQSPRYKVTKRGQDVTLRCDPISSHATLYWYQQALGQGPEFLTYFNYEAQPDKSGLPSDRFSAERPEGSISTLTIQRTEQRDSAMYRCASSFPGGSQYFGPGTRLLVL.

This clonotype has just a few counts. The chain employs TRBV12-3 or TRBV12-4 and TRBJ2-3; D is ambiguous. This CDR3 has 17 residues. The V and J ends lost 4 bases and 0 bases respectively, with 17 bases between them. CDR3 DNA: TGTGCCAGCAGTTCTGAACTTGGGTACTCTAGCACAGATACGCAGTATTTT. Protein sequence: CASSSELGYSSTDTQYF.

This clonotype turned up a few times. J is TRBJ2-2 and V is TRBV5-1, with 11 bases aligning to TRBD2. V lost 0 bases, J lost 3 bases, and 1 base stayed unmatched. Per germline, CDR1 SGHRS and CDR2 YFSETQ. The CDR3 runs 16 residues. CDR3 in DNA: TGCGCCAGCAGCTTGGGACTAGCGGGATACACCGGGGAGCTGTTTTTT. As protein: CASSLGLAGYTGELFF.

This chain links TRBV14 with TRBJ1-6; D unresolved. V was cut by 4 bases and J by 4 bases, with 11 bases left in between. Germline CDR1 is SGHDN and CDR2 is FVKESK. This CDR3 is 15 amino acids long. The CDR3 DNA reads TGTGCCAGCAGCCCTGCTGGAGGTTATAATTCACCCCTCCACTTT. Protein: CASSPAGGYNSPLHF.

This clonotype was seen more than once but under ten times. The chain joins TRBV2 to TRBJ2-2; the D is unclear. V shed 6 bases and J shed 5 bases, with 13 bases lying between them. The CDR3 totals 14 residues. Germline lookup yields CDR1 SNHLY and CDR2 FYNNEI. CDR3 nucleotides: TGTGCCAGCAGCACCTCGTTAGGAACCGGGGAGCTGTTTTTT. It encodes CASSTSLGTGELFF.